These 18 T cell receptor beta chains were sequenced from one sample in a study of CD8+ T cells in alopecia areata. Reverse transcribed after extraction, RNA yielded cDNA as the sequencing template. The data were produced by immunoSEQ multiplex PCR, yet TCRdb's version contains in-frame clones alone and is incomplete. The table records 200,000 or so clones, 58% of them present only once. As to treatment: oral pan-JAK inhibitor, 5-10 mg twice daily. This specimen was CD4+ T cells sorted from blood, taken at week 24, from a patient treated with tofacitinib. These receptors originate from a human donor with alopecia areata.

This clone was seen a single time. The chain joins TRBV28 to TRBJ1-1; D possibly corresponds to TRBD1 (5 bases). The CDR3 runs to 13 residues. Germline loops: CDR1 MDHEN, CDR2 SYDVKM. Trimming took off 6 bases at V and 9 bases at J, with 17 bases between the two ends. CDR3 in amino acids: CASRSDTNLQAFF. CDR3 sequence (DNA): TGTGCCAGCAGGTCGGACACGAACCTCCAAGCTTTCTTT.

This sequence joins TRBV5-4 and TRBJ2-1; the match to TRBD2 covers 11 bases. From germline, CDR1 is SGHNT and CDR2 YYREEE (reference sequence). V was pared by 0 bases and J by 0 bases, with 5 bases of the junction left unmatched. The CDR3 runs to 18 residues. The CDR3 loop is CASSLALTSGSSYNEQFF. The CDR3, as DNA: TGTGCCAGCAGCTTGGCCTTAACTAGCGGGAGCTCCTACAATGAGCAGTTCTTC.

This clone appeared a single time. The chain combines TRBV9 with TRBJ2-5, with 8 bases lining up with TRBD1. Germline values: CDR1 SGDLS, CDR2 YYNGEE. CDR3 length equals 15 residues. The ends lost 3 bases at V and 5 bases at J; junction bases unmatched: 9. The CDR3 DNA is TGTGCCAGCAGCGCAACAGGGGGTGTGTTGGAGACCCAGTACTTC. It encodes CASSATGGVLETQYF.

CDR3 sequence (DNA): TGTGCCAGCAGCTCTGGACAGGGGGCCTACGAGCAGTACTTC. Translated: CASSSGQGAYEQYF. J is TRBJ2-7 and V is TRBV13, with 10 bases that match TRBD1. The CDR3 consists of 14 residues. The germline gives CDR1 PRHDT, CDR2 FYEKMQ (reference sequence). Trimming removed 4 bases from V and 2 bases from J; junction bases left unmatched: 2.

The rearrangement joins TRBV7-3 to TRBJ1-4, with D unresolved. The CDR3 runs 15 residues. Trimming removed 3 bases at V and 0 bases at J, with 8 bases between. Germline V gene data show CDR1 as SGHTA and CDR2 as FQGTGA. Here the CDR3 reads CASSFTVATNEKLFF. DNA of the CDR3: TGTGCCAGCAGCTTCACGGTTGCAACTAATGAAAAACTGTTTTTT. Full variable domain (outside the CDR3, taken from reference TRBV7-3 and TRBJ1-4): GAGVSQTPSNKVTEKGKYVELRCDPISGHTALYWYRQSLGQGPEFLIYFQGTGAADDSGLPNDRFFAVRPEGSVSTLKIQRTERGDSAVYLCASSFTVATNEKLFFGSGTQLSVL.

The V and J genes are TRBV7-9 and TRBJ1-2; 10 positions match TRBD1. This CDR3 contains 14 residues. Trimming cost V 4 bases and J 2 bases; bases outside gene matches: 1. Germline V gene sequence: CDR1 SEHNR, CDR2 FQNEAQ (reference sequence). The chain's CDR3 is CASSSDRGNYGYTF. DNA for the CDR3: TGTGCCAGCAGCTCGGACAGGGGGAACTATGGCTACACCTTC.

This clone was counted ten times or more. The V and J genes are TRBV29-1 and TRBJ2-5; D uncertain. V lost 3 bases, J lost 9 bases, and 5 bases lay in between. The germline V gene encodes CDR1 SQVTM and CDR2 ANQGSEA. The CDR3 length is 9 residues. The CDR3 reads CSVDWPQYF. DNA of the CDR3: TGCAGCGTTGATTGGCCCCAGTACTTC.

The chain has TRBV29-1 and TRBJ1-1; D gene uncertain. Looked up from germline, CDR1 is SQVTM and CDR2 is ANQGSEA. The CDR3 loop spans 14 amino acids. V lost 2 bases to trimming and J lost 4 bases, with 14 bases between them. CDR3 sequence (DNA): TGCAGCGTTGAATTTGAGTATAGAAGCACTGAAGCTTTCTTT. Translated, it gives CSVEFEYRSTEAFF.

The count of this clone is one. V is TRBV5-1 and J is TRBJ1-1; D call uncertain. V lost 4 bases, J lost 2 bases, and 9 bases lay in between. The V gene's germline CDR1 is SGHRS and CDR2 YFSETQ. The CDR3 runs 13 residues. Here the CDR3 reads CASSKDGNTEAFF. CDR3 bases: TGCGCCAGCAGCAAGGACGGTAACACTGAAGCTTTCTTT.

The chain employs TRBV29-1 and TRBJ1-2, with D maybe TRBD1 (5 bases). CDR3 length equals 12 residues. Germline V CDR1 and CDR2: SQVTM, ANQGSEA. V lost 3 bases and J 7 bases, leaving 12 bases between the germline ends. The CDR3, as DNA: TGCAGCGTTGATCGGGGGGATACTGGCTACACCTTC. The encoded protein is CSVDRGDTGYTF.

The chain joins TRBV2 to TRBJ1-5; D remains unclear. Germline assignment: CDR1 SNHLY and CDR2 FYNNEI. V lost 8 bases and J lost 6, with 26 bases in between. CDR3 length equals 17 residues. The CDR3 loop is CASPRLIIDGISQPQHF. The DNA for the CDR3 is TGTGCCAGCCCGAGGTTGATCATAGACGGTATCAGTCAGCCCCAGCATTTT. Filled out from reference TRBV2 and TRBJ1-5, the complete variable domain reads EPEVTQTPSHQVTQMGQEVILRCVPISNHLYFYWYRQILGQKVEFLVSFYNNEISEKSEIFDDQFSVERPDGSNFTLKIRSTKLEDSAMYFCASPRLIIDGISQPQHFGDGTRLSIL.

The rearrangement uses TRBV7-9 and TRBJ1-1; possibly TRBD1 for D (5 bases). The length of the CDR3 is 14 residues. Trimming removed 5 bases from V and 3 bases from J, with 13 bases in between. The germline V gene encodes CDR1 SEHNR and CDR2 FQNEAQ (reference sequence). CDR3 DNA: TGTGCCAGCAGCCAGAGTGGGGCGGACACTGAAGCTTTCTTT. This translates into CASSQSGADTEAFF.

The chain employs TRBV14 and TRBJ2-6; D gene uncertain. With 6 bases removed from V and 0 bases from J, the gap between germline ends came to 9 bases. CDR3 length: 15 residues. The germline V gene encodes CDR1 SGHDN and CDR2 FVKESK. The CDR3 sequence is CASSQLGSGANVLTF. The CDR3 nucleotides read TGTGCCAGCAGTCAACTTGGCTCTGGGGCCAACGTCCTGACTTTC.

This chain uses TRBV5-1 with TRBJ2-5; 7 bases are shared with TRBD2. This CDR3 has 14 residues. V lost 5 bases, J lost 7 bases, and 11 bases stayed unmatched. The germline V gene has CDR1 SGHRS and CDR2 YFSETQ. For the CDR3, the DNA is TGCGCCAGCAGTGACGCTAGCGGCGAAGGGACCCAGTACTTC. It is translated as CASSDASGEGTQYF.

This rearrangement joins TRBV29-1 to TRBJ1-5; TRBD1 matches 10 bases. Germline CDR1 reads SQVTM; CDR2 reads ANQGSEA. Trimming removed 4 bases from V and 6 bases from J; junction bases left unmatched: 9. The CDR3 runs 15 residues. The CDR3 region has the DNA TGCAGCGTTGGAGATCTTGGACAGGGGGTTCAGCCCCAGCATTTT. It encodes CSVGDLGQGVQPQHF.

The rearrangement uses TRBV9 and TRBJ2-7; D is undetermined. CDR1 SGDLS and CDR2 YYNGEE come from the germline V gene. This CDR3 has 12 residues. The V end lost 0 bases, the J end lost 3 bases, and 4 bases lay between the germline ends. This chain's CDR3 is CASSVGGYEQYF. The CDR3 DNA is TGTGCCAGCAGCGTAGGAGGCTACGAGCAGTACTTC.

This clone turned up a few times. The V and J genes are TRBV29-1 and TRBJ2-5, with D unresolved. The germline V gene has CDR1 SQVTM and CDR2 ANQGSEA. The CDR3 has 10 residues. The V gene lost 7 bases and the J gene lost 4 bases, with 7 bases spanning the gap. The CDR3 DNA reads TGCAGCGGGCAACGAGAGACCCAGTACTTC. Its protein is CSGQRETQYF.

The V gene is TRBV10-3, the J gene TRBJ2-5; D ambiguous. This CDR3 region has 13 residues. Trimming cost V 10 bases and J 1 base, with 13 bases left between them. The germline V gene encodes CDR1 ENHRY and CDR2 SYGVKD. CDR3 amino acids: CATPKATQETQYF. CDR3 bases: TGTGCCACCCCCAAGGCCACCCAAGAGACCCAGTACTTC.